Below are 16 T cell receptor beta chains sequenced from a single sample in a study of OX40 agonist ivuxolimab in advanced cancers. The table came from immunoSEQ multiplex PCR; TCRdb's copy has only in-frame clones and leaves some out. The profile shows nearly 45,000 clones, approximately 80% of them singletons. The sequencing used CD4+ or CD8+ T cells sorted from blood, collected in a trial of the OX40 agonist ivuxolimab. These receptors all stem from an adult with an advanced solid tumor such as melanoma, head and neck, liver or kidney cancer.

This clone was seen once. The V gene is TRBV6-5, the J gene TRBJ2-3; no clear D gene. V lost 6 bases and J 0 bases, leaving 7 bases between the germline ends. The CDR3 length is 13 residues. Germline-derived CDR1 and CDR2 are MNHEY and SVGAGI. The CDR3 protein is CASSQASTDTQYF. DNA for the CDR3: TGTGCCAGCAGCCAGGCTAGCACAGATACGCAGTATTTT.

This clone was seen once. The genes are TRBV30 and TRBJ2-7, with 8 bases lining up with TRBD1. Trimming at V came to 2 bases and at J to 4 bases, leaving 1 base not matched to a gene. CDR3 length: 12 amino acids. Germline CDR1 GTSNPN, CDR2 SVGIG (reference sequence). In DNA, the CDR3 is TGTGCCTGGAGTCGACAGGGGTACGAGCAGTACTTC. It is translated as CAWSRQGYEQYF.

The chain carries TRBV28 and TRBJ1-1, with D possibly matching TRBD1 (6 bases). The CDR3 consists of 16 residues. Germline CDR1 reads MDHEN; CDR2 reads SYDVKM. The V end was cut by 7 bases, the J end by 7 bases, with 25 bases between. CDR3 in amino acids: CASTGGAGEHIGEAFF. In DNA form, the CDR3 reads TGTGCCAGCACCGGGGGGGCAGGCGAACATATTGGTGAAGCTTTCTTT.

The rearrangement links TRBV11-2 to TRBJ2-1; D call uncertain. V was cut by 3 bases and J by 7 bases, with 7 bases left in between. This CDR3 spans 12 amino acids. Germline V gene sequence: CDR1 SGHAT, CDR2 FQNNGV. The CDR3 region is CASSFAENEQFF. For the CDR3, the DNA is TGTGCCAGCAGCTTTGCAGAGAATGAGCAGTTCTTC.

This clone was observed a single time. The chain is built from TRBV27 and TRBJ1-2; 7 bases are a match to TRBD1. CDR3 length: 14 residues. The trim removed 5 bases at V and 4 bases at J, leaving 7 bases unmatched. Germline CDR1 is MNHEY and CDR2 is SMNVEV (reference sequence). The CDR3, as DNA: TGTGCCAGCAGTCAGGGGGATTGGGGCTATGGCTACACCTTC. This translates into CASSQGDWGYGYTF.

The genes are TRBV2 and TRBJ1-2; TRBD1 is a possible D gene (6 bases). Germline V gene data show CDR1 as SNHLY and CDR2 as FYNNEI. With 2 bases removed from V and 4 bases from J, the gap between germline ends came to 20 bases. This CDR3 has 17 residues. The CDR3 sequence is CASSETPGQLSSYGYTF. The CDR3 nucleotides are TGTGCCAGCAGTGAAACACCTGGACAGCTGTCATCCTATGGCTACACCTTC.

The chain recombines TRBV28 with TRBJ2-1; TRBD1 matches 7 bases. CDR3 length: 14 amino acids. The V and J ends lost 2 bases and 8 bases, in that order; junction bases with no gene match: 6. Germline V gene lookup returns CDR1 MDHEN and CDR2 SYDVKM. The CDR3 loop reads CASSLIGQVDEQFF. The CDR3 DNA reads TGTGCCAGCAGTTTAATAGGACAGGTCGATGAGCAGTTCTTC.

V gene TRBV11-2 combines with J gene TRBJ2-7, with unresolved D. Trimming pared 5 bases from V and 0 bases from J, leaving 14 bases between. This CDR3 region has 15 residues. Germline CDR1 is SGHAT and CDR2 is FQNNGV. The CDR3 DNA reads TGTGCCAGCAGCCATAAAGGGTGGAGCTCCTACGAGCAGTACTTC. Translating it yields CASSHKGWSSYEQYF.

The rearrangement joins TRBV5-5 to TRBJ1-2; D gene ambiguous. CDR3 length: 14 amino acids. Germline lookup yields CDR1 SGHKS and CDR2 YYEKEE (reference sequence). V was pared by 0 bases and J by 7 bases, with 13 bases between. In nucleotides, the CDR3 is TGTGCCAGCAGCTTGGTGGCTTCGGAGAGTGGCTACACCTTC. It specifies CASSLVASESGYTF.

This chain uses TRBV11-3 with TRBJ2-1; 7 positions agree with TRBD2. Germline assignment: CDR1 SGHNT and CDR2 YENEEA. V lost 0 bases, J lost 12 bases, and 5 bases stayed unmatched. The length of the CDR3 is 13 residues. This CDR3 reads CASSLDQRDPQFF. The CDR3 DNA reads TGTGCCAGCAGCTTAGATCAGCGGGACCCGCAGTTCTTC.

This clone is a singleton in its sample. The V call is TRBV29-1, the J call TRBJ1-5; D remains unclear. CDR1 is SQVTM, CDR2 ANQGSEA, per germline. This CDR3 is 13 amino acids long. V was shortened by 4 bases and J by 10 bases, with 17 bases between the two germline ends. The CDR3 DNA reads TGCAGCGTTGTATTAGACGGCCAACGTCCCCAGCATTTT. Protein sequence: CSVVLDGQRPQHF.

The V gene is TRBV15, the J gene TRBJ2-2; a possible D gene is TRBD1 (6 bases). V lost 4 bases, J lost 13 bases, and 25 bases lay in between. The length of the CDR3 is 16 residues. CDR1 LNHNV and CDR2 YYDKDF come from the germline V gene (reference sequence). Here the CDR3 DNA reads TGTGCCACCAGCACTGGGGGACAAGGTTCCACCCGGGTGCTGTTTTTT. Its protein product is CATSTGGQGSTRVLFF. Variable domain in full (rest from reference TRBV15 and TRBJ2-2): DAMVIQNPRYQVTQFGKPVTLSCSQTLNHNVMYWYQQKSSQAPKLLFHYYDKDFNNEADTPDNFQSRRPNTSFCFLDIRSPGLGDTAMYLCATSTGGQGSTRVLFFGEGSRLTVL.

The rearrangement joins TRBV7-3 to TRBJ2-1; D is tentatively TRBD1 or TRBD2 (6 bases each). The CDR3 totals 15 residues. Germline V lookup: CDR1 SGHTA, CDR2 FQGTGA. V lost 2 bases to trimming and J lost 4 bases, with 12 bases between them. The CDR3 region is CASSLRGPPYNEQFF. CDR3 bases: TGTGCCAGCAGCTTACGGGGGCCCCCGTACAATGAGCAGTTCTTC.

This chain connects TRBV7-6 to TRBJ2-6; D is uncertain. The V end was cut by 1 base, the J end by 0 bases, with 10 bases between. The germline V gene has CDR1 SGHVS and CDR2 FNYEAQ. The CDR3 covers 17 residues. The CDR3 here is CASSLVVHHSGANVLTF. CDR3 DNA: TGTGCCAGCAGCTTAGTTGTCCACCACTCTGGGGCCAACGTCCTGACTTTC.

V and J are TRBV14 and TRBJ2-5, with 15 bases that match TRBD2. This CDR3 contains 16 residues. The ends lost 6 bases at V and 2 bases at J; junction bases unmatched: 4. Germline CDR1 SGHDN, CDR2 FVKESK. This CDR3 is CASSPGLAGGQETQYF. The CDR3 DNA reads as TGTGCCAGCAGTCCGGGACTAGCGGGGGGACAAGAGACCCAGTACTTC.

The chain couples TRBV11-2 to TRBJ1-4; TRBD1 is a possible D gene (6 bases). V was pared by 2 bases and J by 7 bases, with 11 bases between. Germline V gene data show CDR1 as SGHAT and CDR2 as FQNNGV. The CDR3 loop spans 14 amino acids. CDR3 region: CASSLTARGEKLFF. CDR3 in DNA: TGTGCCAGCAGCTTAACGGCCAGGGGTGAAAAACTGTTTTTT. Filled out from reference TRBV11-2 and TRBJ1-4, the complete variable domain reads EAGVAQSPRYKIIEKRQSVAFWCNPISGHATLYWYQQILGQGPKLLIQFQNNGVVDDSQLPKDRFSAERLKGVDSTLKIQPAKLEDSAVYLCASSLTARGEKLFFGSGTQLSVL.